Presented here are 18 T cell receptor beta chains from one specimen sequenced in a study of monozygotic twins with inflammatory bowel disease. TCRdb re-called the 5' RACE reads; every CDR3 protein appears as one record, without DNA. The table for this sample gives 70,000 to 95,000 distinct CDR3 sequences. The sample taken for sequencing was blood. Receptors originate from a human donor with ulcerative colitis or Crohn's disease, or a healthy co-twin of an affected twin (not recorded which).

The J gene is TRBJ1-1, the V gene TRBV5-4. Germline V gene lookup returns CDR1 SGHNT and CDR2 YYREEE (reference sequence). The CDR3 spans 14 residues. CDR3 sequence reads: CASSLGGFGTEAFF.

J is TRBJ2-7 and V is TRBV18; the D call from TCRdb, TRBD1, cannot be confirmed without DNA. Per germline, CDR1 KGHSH and CDR2 LQKENI. This CDR3 is built from 17 residues. This CDR3 is CASSPLLGTGATYEQYF.

The rearrangement uses TRBV6-5 and TRBJ2-7. The CDR3 spans 14 residues. CDR1 MNHEY and CDR2 SVGAGI come from the germline V gene. The CDR3 is CASSYSWGTYEQYF.

The chain links TRBV4-2 to TRBJ2-2. The CDR3 runs 14 residues. CDR1 LGHNA and CDR2 YNFKEQ come from the germline V gene. CDR3 sequence reads: CASSQAHETGELFF.

This chain connects TRBV20-1 to TRBJ2-5; TCRdb outputs TRBD2, but without DNA this stays unchecked. This CDR3 is 14 amino acids long. The germline gives CDR1 DFQATT, CDR2 SNEGSKA (reference sequence). CDR3 protein: CSALAGGSSGSQYF.

The chain links TRBV5-1 to TRBJ1-1. CDR3 length: 14 amino acids. Germline V gene sequence: CDR1 SGHRS, CDR2 YFSETQ. The CDR3 sequence: CASRVEGGVTEAFF.

The chain combines TRBV12-3 or TRBV12-4 with TRBJ1-1. This CDR3 region has 12 residues. Here the CDR3 reads CASRRVNTEAFF.

The rearrangement joins TRBV14 to TRBJ2-3; TCRdb gives TRBD1 as the D gene, but with no DNA this cannot be confirmed. Germline-derived CDR1 and CDR2 are SGHDN and FVKESK. This CDR3 is 16 amino acids long. The CDR3 is CASSQDRGSITDTQYF.

The chain couples TRBV5-1 to TRBJ2-3; the TCRdb call, TRBD1, lacks DNA for checking. CDR1 SGHRS and CDR2 YFSETQ come from the germline V gene. This CDR3 is 14 amino acids long. CDR3 sequence: CASSLGGYTDTQYF.

The CDR3 reads CASSLGDRDYGYTF. The chain uses TRBV5-1 and TRBJ1-2; the TCRdb D gene call, TRBD1, has no DNA to confirm it. Germline V gene data show CDR1 as SGHRS and CDR2 as YFSETQ. This CDR3 has 14 residues.

This chain uses TRBV9 with TRBJ1-3; the D call from TCRdb, TRBD1, cannot be confirmed without DNA. From germline, CDR1 is SGDLS and CDR2 YYNGEE. The CDR3 is 16 residues long. The CDR3 here is CASSLGQAISGNTIYF.

This sequence joins TRBV20-1 and TRBJ2-7; TCRdb proposes TRBD1, but this gene call is untestable without DNA. Germline V gene lookup returns CDR1 DFQATT and CDR2 SNEGSKA (reference sequence). This CDR3 comprises 13 residues. This CDR3 reads CSALTGDRNEQYF.

This chain connects TRBV7-9 to TRBJ1-1; no DNA is available, so the TRBD1 call from TCRdb remains unchecked. Germline V gives CDR1 SEHNR, CDR2 FQNEAQ (reference sequence). The CDR3 spans 13 residues. CDR3 sequence reads: CASSPPPNTEAFF.

The chain joins TRBV7-6 to TRBJ2-1; TCRdb picks TRBD1, but there is no DNA to check that call. Germline V gene lookup returns CDR1 SGHVS and CDR2 FNYEAQ. The CDR3 covers 17 residues. CDR3 in amino acids: CASSPGVGRGLYNEQFF.

V gene TRBV7-9 combines with J gene TRBJ2-7; TCRdb selects TRBD1, and the lack of DNA leaves this call unchecked. Germline values: CDR1 SEHNR, CDR2 FQNEAQ (reference sequence). This CDR3 is 13 amino acids long. CDR3 residues: CASRPTGTYEQYF.

J is TRBJ2-5 and V is TRBV29-1; TCRdb's assignment of TRBD2 cannot be checked, as there is no DNA. The length of the CDR3 is 11 residues. CDR1 is SQVTM and CDR2 is ANQGSEA in the germline V gene. CDR3 amino acids: CSVALRETQYF.

The V call is TRBV18, the J call TRBJ2-3; lacking DNA, the TRBD2 call made by TCRdb goes unchecked. Germline CDR1 is KGHSH and CDR2 is LQKENI. The CDR3 is made up of 17 amino acids. This CDR3 is CASSPRVIAGGTDTQYF.

The V gene is TRBV3-1, the J gene TRBJ1-2; without DNA, the TCRdb call of TRBD1 cannot be checked. Germline V gene data show CDR1 as LGHDT and CDR2 as YNNKEL (reference sequence). The CDR3 is 17 residues long. The chain's CDR3 is CASSHRRTGGLGYGYTF.